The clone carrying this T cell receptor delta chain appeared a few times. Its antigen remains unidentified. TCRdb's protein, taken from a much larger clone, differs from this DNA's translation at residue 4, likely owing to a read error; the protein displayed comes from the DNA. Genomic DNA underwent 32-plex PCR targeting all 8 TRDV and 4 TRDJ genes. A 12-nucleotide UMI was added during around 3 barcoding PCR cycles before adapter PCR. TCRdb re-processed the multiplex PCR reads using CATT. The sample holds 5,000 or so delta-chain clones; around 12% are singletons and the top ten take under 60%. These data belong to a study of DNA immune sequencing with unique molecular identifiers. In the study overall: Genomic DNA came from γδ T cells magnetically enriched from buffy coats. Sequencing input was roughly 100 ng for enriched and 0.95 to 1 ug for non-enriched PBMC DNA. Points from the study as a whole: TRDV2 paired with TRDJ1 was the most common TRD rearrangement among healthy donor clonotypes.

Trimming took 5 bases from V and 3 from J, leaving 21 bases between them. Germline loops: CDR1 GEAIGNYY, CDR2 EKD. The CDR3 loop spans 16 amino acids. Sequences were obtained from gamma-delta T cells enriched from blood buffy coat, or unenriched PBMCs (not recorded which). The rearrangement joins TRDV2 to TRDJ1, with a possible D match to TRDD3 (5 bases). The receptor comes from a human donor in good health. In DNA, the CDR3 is TGTGCCTGTGTCCCTATTGGGAGATACAGAGCCGATAAACTCATCTTT. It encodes CACVPIGRYRADKLIF.